The source of this T cell receptor beta chain is a study of CD8+CD57+ T cells in acquired aplastic anemia. This clonotype was observed many times. TCR beta VDJ and CDR3 were profiled, and genomic DNA was the template. Using its own MiXCR run on the reads, TCRdb lists one record per CDR3 protein. The sample has more than 150,000 distinct CDR3 sequences, nearly 50% seen once. It was patients with CD8+CD57+ cell expansion by flow cytometry who were chosen for sequencing. The patients all had a severe acquired aplastic anemia diagnosis. This TCR was recovered from a human donor with aplastic anemia. The specimen was sorted CD4+, CD8+, or CD8+CD57+ T cells (not recorded which) from PBMCs.

The CDR3 protein is CASSSGSTSYEQYF. CDR3 sequence (DNA): TGTGCCAGCAGCTCCGGGTCTACCTCCTACGAGCAGTACTTC. V usage is TRBV2 and J usage is TRBJ2-7; no firm D call. CDR3 length equals 14 residues. From germline, CDR1 is SNHLY and CDR2 FYNNEI. Trimming took off 6 bases at V and 0 bases at J, with 12 bases between the two ends.